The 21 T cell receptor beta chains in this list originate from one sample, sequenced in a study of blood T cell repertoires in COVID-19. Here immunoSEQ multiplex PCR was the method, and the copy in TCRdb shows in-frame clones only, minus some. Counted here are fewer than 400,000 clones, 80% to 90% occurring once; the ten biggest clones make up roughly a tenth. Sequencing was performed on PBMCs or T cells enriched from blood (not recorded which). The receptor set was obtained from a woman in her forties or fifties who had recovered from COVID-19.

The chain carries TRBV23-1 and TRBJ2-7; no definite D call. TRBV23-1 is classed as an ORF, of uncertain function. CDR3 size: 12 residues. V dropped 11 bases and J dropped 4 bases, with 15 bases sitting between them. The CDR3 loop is CAYPKNQYEQYF. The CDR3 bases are TGCGCCTACCCAAAGAACCAGTACGAGCAGTACTTC.

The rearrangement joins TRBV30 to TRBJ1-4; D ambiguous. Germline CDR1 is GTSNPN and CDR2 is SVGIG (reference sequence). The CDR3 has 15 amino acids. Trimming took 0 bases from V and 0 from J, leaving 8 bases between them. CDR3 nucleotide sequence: TGTGCCTGGAGTGTCAGTGATGCAACTAATGAAAAACTGTTTTTT. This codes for CAWSVSDATNEKLFF.

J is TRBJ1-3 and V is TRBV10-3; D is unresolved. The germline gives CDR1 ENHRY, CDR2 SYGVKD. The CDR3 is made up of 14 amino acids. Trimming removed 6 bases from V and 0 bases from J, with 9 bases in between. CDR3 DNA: TGTGCCATCAGGCAGTCCACCTCTGGAAACACCATATATTTT. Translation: CAIRQSTSGNTIYF.

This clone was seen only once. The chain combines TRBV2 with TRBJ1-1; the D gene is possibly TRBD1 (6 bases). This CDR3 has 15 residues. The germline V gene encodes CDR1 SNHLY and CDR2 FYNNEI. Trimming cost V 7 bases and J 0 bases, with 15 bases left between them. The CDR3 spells CASNSQGMMNTEAFF. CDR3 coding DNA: TGTGCCAGCAATAGCCAGGGGATGATGAACACTGAAGCTTTCTTT.

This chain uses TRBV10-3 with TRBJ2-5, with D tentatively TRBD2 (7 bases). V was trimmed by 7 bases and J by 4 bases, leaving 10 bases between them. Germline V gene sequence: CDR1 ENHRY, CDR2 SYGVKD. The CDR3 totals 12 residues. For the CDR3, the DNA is TGTGCCATCAAAGGGGGGGGAGAGACCCAGTACTTC. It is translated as CAIKGGGETQYF.

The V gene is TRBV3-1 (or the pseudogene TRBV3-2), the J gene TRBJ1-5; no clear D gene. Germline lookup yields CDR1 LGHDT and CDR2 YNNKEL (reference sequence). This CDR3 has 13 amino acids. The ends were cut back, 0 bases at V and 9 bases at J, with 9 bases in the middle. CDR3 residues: CASSQESVGPQHF. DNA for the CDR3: TGTGCCAGCAGCCAAGAATCCGTCGGGCCCCAGCATTTT.

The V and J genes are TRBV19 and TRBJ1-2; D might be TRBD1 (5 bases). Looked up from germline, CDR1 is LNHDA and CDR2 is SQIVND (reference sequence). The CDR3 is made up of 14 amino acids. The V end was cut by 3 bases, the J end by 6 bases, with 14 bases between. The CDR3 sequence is CASSMAQGYDGYTF. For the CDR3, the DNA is TGTGCCAGTAGTATGGCGCAGGGTTACGATGGCTACACCTTC.

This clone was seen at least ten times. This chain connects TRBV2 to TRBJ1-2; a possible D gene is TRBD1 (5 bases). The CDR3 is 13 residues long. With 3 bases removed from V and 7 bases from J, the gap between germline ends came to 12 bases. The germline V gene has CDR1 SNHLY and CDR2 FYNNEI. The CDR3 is CASSESGRVGYTF. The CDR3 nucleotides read TGTGCCAGCAGTGAGAGTGGCAGGGTTGGCTACACCTTC. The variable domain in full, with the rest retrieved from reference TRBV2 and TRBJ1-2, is EPEVTQTPSHQVTQMGQEVILRCVPISNHLYFYWYRQILGQKVEFLVSFYNNEISEKSEIFDDQFSVERPDGSNFTLKIRSTKLEDSAMYFCASSESGRVGYTFGSGTRLTVV.

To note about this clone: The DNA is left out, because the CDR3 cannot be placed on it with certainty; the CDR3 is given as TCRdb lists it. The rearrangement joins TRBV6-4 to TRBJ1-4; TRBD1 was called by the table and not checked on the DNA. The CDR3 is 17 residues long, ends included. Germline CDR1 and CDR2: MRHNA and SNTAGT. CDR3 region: CASISGQGFLTNEKLFF.

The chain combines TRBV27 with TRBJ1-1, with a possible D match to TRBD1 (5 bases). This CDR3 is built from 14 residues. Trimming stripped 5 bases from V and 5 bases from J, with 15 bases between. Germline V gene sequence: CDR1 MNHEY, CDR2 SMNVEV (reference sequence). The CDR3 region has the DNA TGTGCCAGCAGTCCGCAGGGTGTGTTGACTGAAGCTTTCTTT. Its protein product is CASSPQGVLTEAFF.

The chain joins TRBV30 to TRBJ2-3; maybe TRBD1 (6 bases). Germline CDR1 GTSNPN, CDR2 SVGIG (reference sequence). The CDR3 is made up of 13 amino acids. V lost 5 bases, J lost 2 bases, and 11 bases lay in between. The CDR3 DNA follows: TGTGCCTGGGGACAGTTAACCACAGATACGCAGTATTTT. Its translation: CAWGQLTTDTQYF.

Here the CDR3 DNA reads TGTGCCAGCCTGCCGACAGGGTATAGCAATCAGCCCCAGCATTTT. Protein: CASLPTGYSNQPQHF. The J gene is TRBJ1-5, the V gene TRBV27; TRBD1 aligns across 7 bases. V gave up 8 bases and J gave up 0 bases; unmatched junction bases: 7. The CDR3 length is 15 residues. Germline-derived CDR1 and CDR2 are MNHEY and SMNVEV (reference sequence).

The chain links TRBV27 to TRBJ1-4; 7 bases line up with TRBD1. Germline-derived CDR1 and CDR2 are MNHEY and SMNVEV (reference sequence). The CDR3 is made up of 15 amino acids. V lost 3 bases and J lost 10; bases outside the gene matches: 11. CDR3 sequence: CASSLSTGAVGKLFF. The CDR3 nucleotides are TGTGCCAGCAGTTTGTCTACAGGGGCGGTCGGAAAACTGTTTTTT.

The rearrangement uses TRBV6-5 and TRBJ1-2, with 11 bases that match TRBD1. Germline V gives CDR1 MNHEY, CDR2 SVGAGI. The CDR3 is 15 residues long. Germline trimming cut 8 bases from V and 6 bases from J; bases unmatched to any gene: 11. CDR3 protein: CASGDEGTGGNGYTF. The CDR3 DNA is TGTGCCAGCGGGGACGAAGGGACAGGGGGTAATGGCTACACCTTC.

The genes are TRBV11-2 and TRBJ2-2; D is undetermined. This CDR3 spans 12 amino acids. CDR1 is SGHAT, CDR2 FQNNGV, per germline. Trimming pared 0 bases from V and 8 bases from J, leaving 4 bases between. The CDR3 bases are TGTGCCAGCAGCTTAGACGGGGGGGAGCTGTTTTTT. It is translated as CASSLDGGELFF. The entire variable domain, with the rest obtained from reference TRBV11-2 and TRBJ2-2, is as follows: EAGVAQSPRYKIIEKRQSVAFWCNPISGHATLYWYQQILGQGPKLLIQFQNNGVVDDSQLPKDRFSAERLKGVDSTLKIQPAKLEDSAVYLCASSLDGGELFFGEGSRLTVL.

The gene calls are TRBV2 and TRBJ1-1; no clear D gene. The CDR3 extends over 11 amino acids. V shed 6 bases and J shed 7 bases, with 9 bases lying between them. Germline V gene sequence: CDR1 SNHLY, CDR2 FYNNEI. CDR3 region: CASRDWSEAFF. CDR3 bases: TGTGCCAGCAGAGATTGGAGTGAAGCTTTCTTT.

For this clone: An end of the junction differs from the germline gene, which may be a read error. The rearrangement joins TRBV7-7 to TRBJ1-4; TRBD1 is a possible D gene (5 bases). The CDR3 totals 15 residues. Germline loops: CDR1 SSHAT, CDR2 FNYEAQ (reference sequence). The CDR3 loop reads CASSLGQGTNEKLFF. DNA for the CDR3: TGTGCTAGCAGCTTAGGTCAGGGAACTAATGAAAAACTGTTTTTT.

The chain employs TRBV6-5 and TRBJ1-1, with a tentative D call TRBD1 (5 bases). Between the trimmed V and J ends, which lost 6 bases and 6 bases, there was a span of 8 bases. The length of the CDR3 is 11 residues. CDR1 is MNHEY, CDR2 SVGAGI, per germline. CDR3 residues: CASRFRAEAFF. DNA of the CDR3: TGTGCCAGCAGGTTCAGGGCTGAAGCTTTCTTT.

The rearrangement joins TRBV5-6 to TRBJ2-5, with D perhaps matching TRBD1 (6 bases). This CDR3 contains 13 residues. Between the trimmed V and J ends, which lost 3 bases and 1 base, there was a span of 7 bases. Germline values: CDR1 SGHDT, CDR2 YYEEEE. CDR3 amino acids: CASSWGRQETQYF. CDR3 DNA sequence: TGTGCCAGCAGCTGGGGGCGCCAAGAGACCCAGTACTTC.

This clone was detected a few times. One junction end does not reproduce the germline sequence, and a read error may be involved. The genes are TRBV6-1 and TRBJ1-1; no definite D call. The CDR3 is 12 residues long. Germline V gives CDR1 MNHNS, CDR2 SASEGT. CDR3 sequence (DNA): TGTGCCAGCAGTGAAGAATCAGGCAGTCGAGAATTT. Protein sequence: CASSEESGSREF.

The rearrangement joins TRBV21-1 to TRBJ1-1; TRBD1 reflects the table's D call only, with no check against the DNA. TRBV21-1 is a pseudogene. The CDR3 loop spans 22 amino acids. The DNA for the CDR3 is TGTGCCAGCAGCCCCAGGGGGTGGGACAGGGAGGCATATAACGGGCGGAACACTGAAGCTTTCTTT. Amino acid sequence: CASSPRGWDREAYNGRNTEAFF.